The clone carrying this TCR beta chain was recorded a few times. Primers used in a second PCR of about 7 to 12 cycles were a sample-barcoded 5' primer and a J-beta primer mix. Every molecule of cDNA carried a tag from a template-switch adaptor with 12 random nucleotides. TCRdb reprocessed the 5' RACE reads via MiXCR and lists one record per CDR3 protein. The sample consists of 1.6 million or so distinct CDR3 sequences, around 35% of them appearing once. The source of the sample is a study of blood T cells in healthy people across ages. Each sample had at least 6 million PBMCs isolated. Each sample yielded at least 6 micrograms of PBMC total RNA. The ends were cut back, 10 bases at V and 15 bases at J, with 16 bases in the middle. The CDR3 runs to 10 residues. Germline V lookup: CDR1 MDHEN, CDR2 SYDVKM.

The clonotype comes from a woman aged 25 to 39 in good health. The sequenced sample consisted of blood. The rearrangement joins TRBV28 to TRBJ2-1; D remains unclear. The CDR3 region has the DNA TGTGCCACTGGATTTAACGGGCTGTTCTTC. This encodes CATGFNGLFF.